Listed below are T cell receptor beta chains from one sample, sequenced in a study of shared clonotypes between healthy human individuals. The repertoire was sequenced with immunoSEQ multiplex PCR; TCRdb's copy has only in-frame clones and lacks some. Here the sample spans around 2.5 million clones, 93% being singletons. Sequencing was carried out using naive CD4+ T cells from PBMCs. All receptors derive from a man aged 18 to 30 in good health. Some clones in this sample may be carry-over from other donors' samples. Each CDR3 is given with its conserved first and last residue. A clone size is listed for some rows: how often the clone was seen (once, few, many), or a class if it is expanded.

CASSLSGEAVETQYF,.,TRBJ2-5,TRBV7-6
CASSEGPGADNEQFF,.,TRBJ2-1,TRBV10-1
CASSRIGLSSYNEQFF,.,TRBJ2-1,TRBV11-2
CASASYGTDTQYF,.,TRBJ2-3,TRBV7-9
CASSLEDSPLHF,.,TRBJ1-6,TRBV5-1
CASSLGAPGMNTEAFF,few,TRBJ1-1,TRBV5-4
CASSLGMGAANTGELFF,.,TRBJ2-2,TRBV28
CASSKIAGNTDTQYF,.,TRBJ2-3,TRBV7-3
CASSLGQMNTEAFF,.,TRBJ1-1,TRBV5-6
CSVDWGTEAFF,few,TRBJ1-1,TRBV29-1
CASSENRDVGNTIYF,.,TRBJ1-3,TRBV2
CASSVMAATNEKLFF,.,TRBJ1-4,TRBV19
CASSPRTGGWSNTGELFF,.,TRBJ2-2,TRBV4-1
CATRIGTSREQETQYF,.,TRBJ2-5,TRBV15
CASSFGGQRNQPQHF,.,TRBJ1-5,TRBV7-2
CASSVLGQGLITEAFF,.,TRBJ1-1,TRBV9
CASSVGLAGQNEQYF,many,TRBJ2-7,TRBV9
CASSVVDRNYGYTF,.,TRBJ1-2,TRBV9
CASTRRGGRQETQYF,once,TRBJ2-5,TRBV28
CSAAGATSNQPQHF,once,TRBJ1-5,TRBV29-1
CASNRRREGYEQYF,few,TRBJ2-7,TRBV27
CASSLNYGYTF,.,TRBJ1-2,TRBV7-2
CASSLQVRTGRPYEQYF,.,TRBJ2-7,TRBV7-2
CATAQQVSYF,.,TRBJ2-4,TRBV5-1
CTSSRTSGRAPPYEQYF,.,TRBJ2-7,TRBV1
CASSQDRFDGKNIQYF,.,TRBJ2-4,TRBV4-3
CASSPPLRDHTAGGLYEQYF,.,TRBJ2-7,TRBV7-8
CASTPEGVSGYTF,.,TRBJ1-2,TRBV6-5
CASSRTGETQYF,once,TRBJ2-5,TRBV7-2
CASSTPDTSYEQYF,.,TRBJ2-7,TRBV28
CAMTTGVPTDTQYF,.,TRBJ2-3,TRBV6-1
CASRSREGGSGDTQYF,.,TRBJ2-3,TRBV4-1
CASIPQTGFTGELFF,.,TRBJ2-2,TRBV19
CASTTGGVGEKLFF,.,TRBJ1-4,TRBV28
CAISEIGQASYEQYF,.,TRBJ2-7,TRBV10-3
CASGLVPLGQGPRGANVLTF,.,TRBJ2-6,TRBV12-5
CSVGRVGDTQYF,.,TRBJ2-3,TRBV29-1
CASSQEFSGNTIYF,.,TRBJ1-3,TRBV4-3
CASREGPDTEAFF,.,TRBJ1-1,TRBV10-1
CASSPGQGSYTEAFF,.,TRBJ1-1,TRBV18
CASSGGTGAYNEQFF,once,TRBJ2-1,TRBV5-1
CASSGQGARTEAFF,.,TRBJ1-1,TRBV6-6
CSARDDGPEYF,.,TRBJ2-5,TRBV20-1
CASSQLGRGQAGREQYF,.,TRBJ2-7,TRBV23-1
CASSIFPAGDFRYEQYF,once,TRBJ2-7,TRBV19
CASSLPPGGIRNEQFF,.,TRBJ2-1,TRBV5-4
CASSLRGLAGVDNEQFF,.,TRBJ2-1,TRBV5-1
CATSRAGVGQPQHF,.,TRBJ1-5,TRBV15
CASSPRPGKTDTQYF,once,TRBJ2-3,TRBV7-3
CASSLNSRGSSYEQYF,once,TRBJ2-7,TRBV7-3